This record looks at one TCR beta chain sequence and its context. This clone's antigen is unknown. The sample holds no much larger clone one base away, and base qualities are not on file. The data belong to a study of T cells in Graves' hyperthyroidism and ophthalmopathy (dated by TCRdb to 2018 to 2020). In the study overall: Peripheral blood was sampled at the time of initial diagnosis, prior to any treatment. In six Graves' hyperthyroidism patients, the study also compared T-cell repertoires from thyroid tissue with T-cell repertoires from blood. Prospective prediction of ophthalmopathy was tested in an independent validation cohort consisting of about 20 hyperthyroidism patients and some 16 patients who later progressed to ophthalmopathy. The paper describes TCR Vbeta CDR3 sequencing of 120 to 150 peripheral blood samples, made up of approximately 40 ophthalmopathy patients, some 80 hyperthyroidism patients and 17 progressor patients. The approximately 98 discovery patients were randomly divided into training and test sets at a 7:3 ratio. To identify TCR V-J signatures that set the groups apart, the researchers used a discovery cohort of 100 patients, made up of approximately 43 with Graves' ophthalmopathy and approximately 57 with stable Graves' hyperthyroidism. After blood sampling, hyperthyroidism patients were treated with methimazole at a starting dose of 30 mg daily, and ophthalmopathy patients were treated with high-dose intravenous methylprednisolone.

Trimming removed 0 bases from V and 3 bases from J, leaving 6 bases between the germline ends. Via the germline V gene, CDR1 is MGHRA and CDR2 YSYEKL. The CDR3, from cysteine to phenylalanine, totals 14 residues. Of the read, only the CDR3 DNA is kept; its 42 bases are in frame from base 1. Beyond this particular receptor, the publication reports: A 13 V-J signature model separated ophthalmopathy from stable hyperthyroidism, with just over 85% sensitivity and 81.08% specificity in cross-validation and 80%/75% in testing. No statistical method was used to fix the sample size in advance, and group allocation was not hidden from the investigators. In validation, progression to ophthalmopathy was predicted by the model with almost 71% sensitivity and nearly 75% specificity, a median of about 6 months before onset. Most expanded thyroid clonotypes (frequency above 0.001) were also detected in blood, a finding suggesting that blood repertoires may reflect thyroid immune responses.

Stable Graves' hyperthyroidism was defined as the absence of progression to ophthalmopathy over 18 months of follow-up. The hyperthyroidism patients were between 18 and 65 years old and newly diagnosed, with a disease duration of less than 2 months. Any patient with an uncontrolled infection, another autoimmune disease, pregnancy or lactation was excluded. Clinical symptoms, serum thyroxine and TRAb, thyroid ultrasound, and orbital computed tomography formed the basis for the diagnoses. PBMCs were separated from approximately 10 ml of fresh peripheral blood using Ficoll-Paque density gradient centrifugation. Total RNA was extracted using Trizol reagent, and RNA quality was assessed on an Agilent 2100 Bioanalyzer. TCR beta CDR3 regions were amplified from RNA transcripts. A first-round RT-PCR of the TCR CDR3 used the HTBI primer set with the Qiagen OneStep RT-PCR kit. Libraries were constructed in a second round of multiplex PCR, after which size selection and purification were performed. Libraries were sequenced paired-end with 100 bp reads on an Illumina HiSeq2000. Under the source paper's analysis protocol: SOAPnuke was used to process the raw data, removing reads that contained adapters or uncalled bases, had a mean Phred below 15, or lacked an exact match to the constant primer or identifier. High-quality paired reads were merged using COPE v1.2.5, and each unique nucleotide sequence was defined as a clonotype. Clonotypes were aligned to IMGT TRBV, TRBD and TRBJ reference segments using MiTCR v1.1. The analysis was restricted to V-J combinations with a frequency above 0.0001, which together covered just over 98% of the repertoires. The TCS score was defined as the ratio of F50 (clonal expansion) to E x V (chaos), calculated using BLOSUM62-based TCRdist between CDR3 peptides within each V-J. Welch's t-statistics and random forest reduced 500 to 650 V-J features to roughly 13, which were used in a naive Bayes classifier (R e1071). TCRdb reprocessing: public reads trimmed at Q25 with fastp, clones called with MiXCR, in-frame beta chains kept. For every CDR3 protein sequence, its rows merge into one entry that carries the most common genes and DNA. These V and J calls originate from TCRdb's pipeline instead of the authors' own analysis. The sample includes around 500,000 distinct CDR3 sequences, with 13% to 15% observed a single time. The top ten clonotypes cover 15% to 20% of the sample.

The chain couples TRBV4-1 to TRBJ2-4, with the D gene not confidently named. Sequences were obtained from blood. The sequence was obtained from a woman aged 18-29 years with Graves' hyperthyroidism. The sequenced DNA is TGCGCCAGCAGCCAAGAACCTGACAAAAACATTCAGTACTTC. The encoded protein is CASSQEPDKNIQYF.